Listed here are 18 T cell receptor beta chains from one sample, sequenced in a study of neurological immune-mediated disorders. Each CDR3 protein is one row after TCRdb ran MiXCR on the 5' RACE reads. Among around 46,000 distinct CDR3 sequences listed, roughly 4.4% were seen once. Sequences were obtained from PBMCs. Every receptor here comes from an older woman with multiple sclerosis.

A few counts support this clonotype. The chain couples TRBV5-5 to TRBJ2-2; maybe TRBD2 (5 bases). Germline CDR1 reads SGHKS; CDR2 reads YYEKEE (reference sequence). V dropped 4 bases and J dropped 3 bases, with 10 bases sitting between them. The CDR3 has 14 residues. The CDR3 sequence is CASSQGLYTGELFF. The DNA of the CDR3 is TGTGCCAGCAGCCAAGGACTGTACACCGGGGAGCTGTTTTTT.

This clonotype was counted at least ten times. This chain links TRBV5-6 with TRBJ1-2, with a possible D match to TRBD1 (6 bases). Trimming removed 1 base from V and 2 bases from J, with 9 bases in between. The CDR3 totals 14 residues. CDR1 and CDR2 (germline): SGHDT, YYEEEE. CDR3 protein: CASSLTGRNYGYTF. Here the CDR3 DNA reads TGTGCCAGCAGCTTGACAGGGCGAAACTATGGCTACACCTTC.

The chain joins TRBV15 to TRBJ1-6, with D unresolved. The germline V gene has CDR1 LNHNV and CDR2 YYDKDF (reference sequence). V was trimmed by 0 bases and J by 7 bases, leaving 4 bases between them. This CDR3 region has 13 residues. The DNA of the CDR3 is TGTGCCACCAGCAGAGATCTCAATTCACCCCTCCACTTT. It specifies CATSRDLNSPLHF.

CDR3 in amino acids: CASSLVGTQETQYF. The CDR3 DNA is TGTGCCAGCAGCTTAGTCGGCACGCAAGAGACCCAGTACTTC. This sequence joins TRBV7-2 and TRBJ2-5; D gene ambiguous. The V gene's germline CDR1 is SGHTA and CDR2 FQGNSA. The CDR3 has 14 amino acids. The V and J ends lost 1 base and 2 bases respectively, with 8 bases between them.

This clonotype was observed many times. The CDR3: CATSDRGAGETQYF. As DNA, the CDR3 is TGTGCCACCAGTGATCGGGGGGCGGGTGAGACCCAGTACTTC. This chain joins TRBV24-1 and TRBJ2-5; D possibly corresponds to TRBD2 (7 bases). V gave up 3 bases and J gave up 5 bases, with 12 bases separating them. The CDR3 covers 14 residues. Germline CDR1 and CDR2: KGHDR and SFDVKD.

In this sample, this clonotype turned up a few times. V is TRBV6-1 and J is TRBJ2-2; TRBD2 matches 7 bases. J lost 8 bases, V lost 6 bases, and 9 bases had no gene match. The CDR3 consists of 14 residues. Germline V gene sequence: CDR1 MNHNS, CDR2 SASEGT. This CDR3 is CASRANSGMGELFF. The CDR3, as DNA: TGTGCCAGCAGGGCAAACAGCGGGATGGGGGAGCTGTTTTTT.

The sample holds a few counts of this clonotype. The chain links TRBV15 to TRBJ2-6; 11 bases align to TRBD1. Germline CDR1 LNHNV, CDR2 YYDKDF (reference sequence). The V segment lost 0 bases and the J segment 3 bases; nucleotides outside the gene matches: 7. The CDR3 consists of 19 residues. The CDR3 loop reads CATSRDGQGAIRGANVLTF. CDR3 sequence (DNA): TGTGCCACCAGCAGAGATGGACAGGGGGCGATTCGTGGGGCCAACGTCCTGACTTTC.

Only a few counts were recorded for this clonotype. The chain combines TRBV15 with TRBJ2-5; 9 bases align to TRBD1. The CDR3 runs 17 residues. Germline CDR1 LNHNV, CDR2 YYDKDF (reference sequence). After removal of 0 bases from V and 4 bases from J, the junction contained 9 bases not matched to a gene. CDR3 residues: CATSRDIAGTGLETQYF. The CDR3 DNA reads as TGTGCCACCAGCAGAGATATAGCTGGGACAGGGCTAGAGACCCAGTACTTC.

This clonotype was detected many times. V and J are TRBV6-6 and TRBJ2-4; no definite D call. The CDR3 spans 13 residues. Trimming took 4 bases from V and 13 from J, leaving 17 bases between them. CDR1 and CDR2 from the germline V gene are MNHNY and SVGAGI (reference sequence). DNA of the CDR3: TGTGCCAGCAGTTTCGGCCTCGGACGGATCCAGTACTTC. This codes for CASSFGLGRIQYF.

The CDR3 loop reads CASSLQSGQNTGELFF. The CDR3 nucleotides read TGTGCCAGCAGCCTTCAGAGCGGTCAGAACACCGGGGAGCTGTTTTTT. The chain carries TRBV4-2 and TRBJ2-2; D possibly corresponds to TRBD2 (5 bases). Trimming removed 4 bases at V and 1 base at J, with 13 bases between. The CDR3 covers 16 residues. The germline gives CDR1 LGHNA, CDR2 YNFKEQ.

This clonotype was seen a handful of times. The chain is built from TRBV3-1 and TRBJ2-5; no reliable D call. V lost 0 bases, J lost 5 bases, and 16 bases lay in between. Germline lookup yields CDR1 LGHDT and CDR2 YNNKEL (reference sequence). The CDR3 runs 16 residues. This CDR3 reads CASSQDRASFRETQYF. The CDR3 coding sequence is TGTGCCAGCAGCCAAGATCGAGCGTCGTTTAGGGAGACCCAGTACTTC.

Worth noting for this clonotype: The limits of the CDR3 on the DNA are not certain, so only TCRdb's listed CDR3 is given. The chain recombines TRBV7-5 with TRBJ2-7; the table names TRBD2, a call not compared with the DNA. TRBV7-5 is assigned pseudogene status. The CDR3 totals 20 residues, both ends included. The CDR3 reads CISVPEAQTGLAEDPYEQYV.

This clonotype was observed at least ten times. J is TRBJ1-1 and V is TRBV29-1; tentative D call: TRBD1 (6 bases). Germline V gene data show CDR1 as SQVTM and CDR2 as ANQGSEA. CDR3 size: 13 residues. V was shortened by 7 bases and J by 6 bases, with 18 bases between the two germline ends. The CDR3 here is CSAEVGGQPEAFF. In DNA, the CDR3 is TGCAGCGCCGAGGTCGGGGGACAACCTGAAGCTTTCTTT.

This clonotype has a count of ten or more. V and J are TRBV7-6 and TRBJ2-1, with TRBD1 as a possible D gene (8 bases). This CDR3 region has 14 residues. Germline CDR1 and CDR2: SGHVS and FNYEAQ. V lost 4 bases and J lost 10, with 17 bases in between. CDR3 nucleotides: TGTGCCAGCAGCTCCCAGACAGGGGACTACGAGCAGTTCTTC. The encoded protein is CASSSQTGDYEQFF.

This clonotype appeared many times. The rearrangement links TRBV11-2 to TRBJ1-5; 7 bases are a match to TRBD1. CDR3 size: 14 residues. V gave up 2 bases and J gave up 2 bases; unmatched junction bases: 0. Germline assignment: CDR1 SGHAT and CDR2 FQNNGV. The CDR3 region has the DNA TGTGCCAGCAGCTTAACAGGGGGCAATCAGCCCCAGCATTTT. Protein: CASSLTGGNQPQHF.

The J gene is TRBJ1-5, the V gene TRBV10-2; D uncertain. CDR3 length: 14 amino acids. V gave up 5 bases and J gave up 1 base, with 9 bases separating them. In germline, CDR1 is WSHSY, CDR2 SAAADI. The chain's CDR3 is CASSPLESNQPQHF. In DNA, the CDR3 is TGCGCCAGCAGTCCGTTGGAGAGCAATCAGCCCCAGCATTTT.

This clonotype was observed a handful of times. Mismatch with germline at one junction end may stem from a read error. The J gene is TRBJ1-5, the V gene TRBV3-1; D gene ambiguous. The length of the CDR3 is 14 residues. Germline V gene data show CDR1 as LGHDT and CDR2 as YNNKEL (reference sequence). The CDR3 loop reads CASSPGRSNQPQNF. CDR3 coding DNA: TGTGCCAGCAGCCCGGGGAGGAGCAATCAGCCCCAGAATTTT.

This clonotype has just a few counts. The chain couples TRBV27 to TRBJ2-1; 9 nucleotides agree with TRBD2. CDR3 length: 16 amino acids. The V gene's germline CDR1 is MNHEY and CDR2 SMNVEV (reference sequence). Germline trimming cut 5 bases from V and 2 bases from J; bases unmatched to any gene: 7. The CDR3 protein is CASSTRAGGTYNEQFF. The CDR3 DNA sequence: TGTGCCAGCAGTACTAGAGCGGGGGGAACCTACAATGAGCAGTTCTTC.